These 22 T cell receptor beta chains came from one sample sequenced in a study of cytomegalovirus exposure and HLA in healthy donors. Sequencing used immunoSEQ multiplex PCR; TCRdb keeps in-frame clones, though not all of them. The repertoire has under 65,000 clones, roughly 96% of them found once; the top ten carry approximately 6.4%. Sequencing input: PBMCs. The receptor set was obtained from a woman aged 18 to 35 in good health and CMV-seropositive.

This chain connects TRBV28 to TRBJ1-1, with TRBD1 as a possible D gene (6 bases). The ends were cut back, 7 bases at V and 5 bases at J, with 17 bases in the middle. The V gene's germline CDR1 is MDHEN and CDR2 SYDVKM. CDR3 size: 14 residues. The DNA of the CDR3 is TGTGCCAGCATTATTACAGGGCGGGTGACTGAAGCTTTCTTT. Translated, it gives CASIITGRVTEAFF. The complete variable domain, with remaining parts taken from reference TRBV28 and TRBJ1-1, reads DVKVTQSSRYLVKRTGEKVFLECVQDMDHENMFWYRQDPGLGLRLIYFSYDVKMKEKGDIPEGYSVSREKKERFSLILESASTNQTSMYLCASIITGRVTEAFFGQGTRLTVV.

The DNA of the CDR3 is TGTGCCAGCAGTTTGACAGGTGTATATGGGTCCACTGAAGCTTTCTTT. Protein sequence: CASSLTGVYGSTEAFF. The chain carries TRBV2 and TRBJ1-1; possible D gene TRBD1, 6 bases. Trimming took off 5 bases at V and 4 bases at J, with 20 bases between the two ends. From germline, CDR1 is SNHLY and CDR2 FYNNEI. This CDR3 region has 16 residues.

The V gene is TRBV27, the J gene TRBJ1-2; 8 positions match TRBD1. The CDR3 has 14 amino acids. V was pared by 5 bases and J by 6 bases, with 8 bases of the junction left unmatched. CDR1 is MNHEY and CDR2 is SMNVEV in the germline V gene (reference sequence). CDR3 in DNA: TGTGCCAGCAGTGCCGGGAACAGGGGGAATGGCTACACCTTC. This sequence encodes CASSAGNRGNGYTF.

Judged by abundance, this clone is medium-sized. The chain recombines TRBV12-2 with TRBJ2-5; the D call in the table, TRBD2, was not verified against the DNA. TRBV12-2 counts as a pseudogene. The CDR3 is 17 amino acids. In nucleotides, the CDR3 is TGTGCAAGTCGCTTAAGAACTCCGACTAGCGGGTTTTGGACCCAGTACTTC. It yields the protein CASRLRTPTSGFWTQYF.

The chain joins TRBV28 to TRBJ1-5; unclear D gene. Germline CDR1 is MDHEN and CDR2 is SYDVKM. With 6 bases removed from V and 5 bases from J, the gap between germline ends came to 5 bases. The CDR3 has 11 residues. In DNA form, the CDR3 reads TGTGCCAGCAGGTCCGATCAGCCCCAGCATTTT. Its protein product is CASRSDQPQHF.

The chain is built from TRBV30 and TRBJ2-1; 8 bases fit TRBD1. Germline trimming cut 1 base from V and 9 bases from J; bases unmatched to any gene: 2. This CDR3 has 12 amino acids. Germline V gene sequence: CDR1 GTSNPN, CDR2 SVGIG (reference sequence). CDR3 loop: CAWSATGGEQFF. The CDR3 nucleotides are TGTGCCTGGAGTGCTACAGGGGGTGAGCAGTTCTTC.

The V gene is TRBV27, the J gene TRBJ2-7; 7 bases align to TRBD2. This CDR3 is built from 14 residues. The junction had 5 bases not matched to a gene; V was cut back by 5 bases and J by 1 base. CDR1 and CDR2 from the germline V gene are MNHEY and SMNVEV (reference sequence). In DNA, the CDR3 is TGTGCCAGCAGTCCGATGCGGGAGTCCTACGAGCAGTACTTC. It encodes CASSPMRESYEQYF.

The chain couples TRBV27 to TRBJ1-3; 10 bases match TRBD1. The CDR3 is 15 residues long. CDR1 is MNHEY and CDR2 is SMNVEV in the germline V gene (reference sequence). V lost 5 bases to trimming and J lost 2 bases; unmatched junction nucleotides: 3. The CDR3: CASSRQGAAGNTIYF. The CDR3 DNA is TGTGCCAGCAGTCGACAGGGGGCGGCTGGAAACACCATATATTTT.

The rearrangement joins TRBV15 to TRBJ1-3; no clear D. Per germline, CDR1 LNHNV and CDR2 YYDKDF (reference sequence). CDR3 length: 15 residues. V was pared by 2 bases and J by 0 bases, with 8 bases between. This chain's CDR3 is CATSRQATSGNTIYF. DNA for the CDR3: TGTGCCACCAGCAGACAGGCCACCTCTGGAAACACCATATATTTT.

The chain is built from TRBV4-1 and TRBJ2-7; 7 bases map to TRBD1. Unmatched junction bases numbered 8, after V lost 4 bases and J lost 2 bases. The CDR3 sequence is 15 residues long. Germline V gives CDR1 MGHRA, CDR2 YSYEKL. The CDR3 loop reads CASSLQDRSPYEQYF. The CDR3 DNA is TGCGCCAGCAGCCTTCAGGACAGGTCCCCCTACGAGCAGTACTTC.

V gene TRBV28 combines with J gene TRBJ2-6; TRBD1 matches at 11 bases. V lost 6 bases to trimming and J lost 0 bases; unmatched junction nucleotides: 7. The germline gives CDR1 MDHEN, CDR2 SYDVKM. CDR3 size: 18 residues. CDR3 region: CASRPPGTGGSGANVLTF. Here the CDR3 DNA reads TGTGCCAGCAGACCACCCGGGACAGGGGGCTCTGGGGCCAACGTCCTGACTTTC.

V and J are TRBV6-5 and TRBJ2-7; D is possibly TRBD2 (7 bases). The germline gives CDR1 MNHEY, CDR2 SVGAGI. This CDR3 contains 14 residues. Trimming left V 6 bases short and J 3 bases short, with 15 bases between. The CDR3 region has the DNA TGTGCCAGCAGCCCACAGGGAGGGGGCTACGAGCAGTACTTC. It translates to CASSPQGGGYEQYF.

This clone was detected only once. The chain couples TRBV15 to TRBJ2-3, with 11 bases identical to TRBD1. Trimming removed 5 bases from V and 4 bases from J; junction bases left unmatched: 5. CDR1 and CDR2 from the germline V gene are LNHNV and YYDKDF (reference sequence). This CDR3 comprises 15 residues. The CDR3 bases are TGTGCCACCAGCCTCGGGGGACAGGGGGCAGATACGCAGTATTTT. Its translation is CATSLGGQGADTQYF.

The V and J genes are TRBV29-1 and TRBJ2-7; TRBD2 aligns across 7 bases. This CDR3 comprises 12 residues. Losses at the gene ends were 7 bases for V and 3 bases for J; bases not matched to a gene: 6. Per the germline V gene, CDR1 is SQVTM and CDR2 is ANQGSEA. DNA for the CDR3: TGCAGCGCCGGGGGGACTCACTACGAGCAGTACTTC. Translation gives CSAGGTHYEQYF.

V and J are TRBV5-1 and TRBJ2-1, with 10 bases matching TRBD1. The germline CDR1 and CDR2 sequences are SGHRS and YFSETQ. The CDR3 totals 15 residues. Germline trimming cut 0 bases from V and 5 bases from J; bases unmatched to any gene: 2. CDR3 sequence reads: CASSLGTGGHNEQFF. The CDR3 DNA is TGCGCCAGCAGCTTGGGGACAGGGGGTCACAATGAGCAGTTCTTC.

The J gene is TRBJ2-7, the V gene TRBV5-1; D is ambiguous. Germline CDR1 is SGHRS and CDR2 is YFSETQ. V was clipped by 1 base and J by 0 bases, with 5 bases between them. This CDR3 has 13 residues. CDR3 bases: TGCGCCAGCAGCTTGTACTCCTCCTACGAGCAGTACTTC. Residues: CASSLYSSYEQYF.

This clone is a singleton in its sample. The chain carries TRBV18 and TRBJ1-2; D ambiguous. This CDR3 is 13 amino acids long. Deletions cut 6 bases from V and 0 bases from J, with 8 bases between. Per the germline V gene, CDR1 is KGHSH and CDR2 is LQKENI. CDR3 sequence (DNA): TGTGCCAGCTCGGGAGTAGCTAACTATGGCTACACCTTC. Its protein is CASSGVANYGYTF.

The rearrangement joins TRBV19 to TRBJ2-3; 8 nucleotides match TRBD1. CDR1 LNHDA and CDR2 SQIVND come from the germline V gene (reference sequence). The CDR3 consists of 18 residues. Losses at the gene ends were 0 bases for V and 3 bases for J; bases not matched to a gene: 11. CDR3 region: CASSIDQLTGAHTDTQYF. The CDR3, as DNA: TGTGCCAGTAGTATAGATCAGTTGACAGGGGCCCATACAGATACGCAGTATTTT.

V usage is TRBV1 and J usage is TRBJ1-5; the D call of TRBD1 is as the table states it, not checked on the DNA. TRBV1 is noted as a pseudogene. The CDR3 totals 15 residues. The CDR3 reads CTSSQVPQSNQPQHF. CDR3 coding DNA: TGCACCAGCAGCCAAGTTCCCCAGAGCAATCAGCCCCAGCATTTT.

The V and J genes are TRBV30 and TRBJ2-2; 8 positions agree with TRBD1. CDR1 GTSNPN and CDR2 SVGIG come from the germline V gene (reference sequence). Unmatched junction bases numbered 13, after V lost 3 bases and J lost 7 bases. CDR3 length equals 16 residues. For the CDR3, the DNA is TGTGCCTGGAGCGACGACCCCCGGACAGGGTTCGGGGAGCTGTTTTTT. This codes for CAWSDDPRTGFGELFF. Together with reference TRBV30 and TRBJ2-2, the CDR3 gives the full variable domain: SQTIHQWPATLVQPVGSPLSLECTVEGTSNPNLYWYRQAAGRGLQLLFYSVGIGQISSEVPQNLSASRPQDRQFILSSKKLLLSDSGFYLCAWSDDPRTGFGELFFGEGSRLTVL.

The chain combines TRBV7-9 with TRBJ2-7, with 9 bases aligning to TRBD1. Germline V gene lookup returns CDR1 SEHNR and CDR2 FQNEAQ (reference sequence). CDR3 length: 16 residues. J gave up 6 bases and V 5 bases, and 14 bases lay outside the gene matches. As DNA, the CDR3 is TGTGCCAGCAGCAGCAGGGACAGGGTGGGAGAAAGCGAGCAGTACTTC. Translating it yields CASSSRDRVGESEQYF. Full variable domain (rest looked up from reference TRBV7-9 and TRBJ2-7): DTGVSQNPRHKITKRGQNVTFRCDPISEHNRLYWYRQTLGQGPEFLTYFQNEAQLEKSRLLSDRFSAERPKGSFSTLEIQRTEQGDSAMYLCASSSRDRVGESEQYFGPGTRLTVT.

The chain is built from TRBV7-3 and TRBJ1-2; no reliable D call. CDR1 and CDR2 (germline): SGHTA, FQGTGA. Trimming stripped 2 bases from V and 8 bases from J, with 12 bases between. The CDR3 has 13 amino acids. CDR3 protein: CASSLYADRGYTF. The CDR3 DNA is TGTGCCAGCAGCTTATATGCCGATCGGGGCTACACCTTC.